The clone carrying this T cell receptor (beta chain) has a count of ten or more. The antigen remains undetermined. At one boundary the junction diverges from the germline segment, which might be a read error. The record originates from a study of identical twins. Broader study findings: Partial confounding of zero-insertion analyses by invariant MAIT and iNKT cells was possible.

Per germline, CDR1 SGHRS and CDR2 YFSETQ. CDR3 size: 13 residues. TCRdb re-called the 5' RACE reads through MiXCR, storing one row per CDR3 protein. This sample has more than 650,000 distinct CDR3 sequences; around 6% occur once, and the top ten carry around 1.7%. The TCR was taken from a man aged 18 to 29 in good health. Sequencing was performed on naive T cells sorted from blood. This chain connects TRBV5-1 to TRBJ2-1; the D is unclear. The CDR3 DNA sequence: TGTGCCAGCCGCGTGAGCTCCTACAATGAGCAGTTCTTC. It specifies CASRVSSYNEQFF.